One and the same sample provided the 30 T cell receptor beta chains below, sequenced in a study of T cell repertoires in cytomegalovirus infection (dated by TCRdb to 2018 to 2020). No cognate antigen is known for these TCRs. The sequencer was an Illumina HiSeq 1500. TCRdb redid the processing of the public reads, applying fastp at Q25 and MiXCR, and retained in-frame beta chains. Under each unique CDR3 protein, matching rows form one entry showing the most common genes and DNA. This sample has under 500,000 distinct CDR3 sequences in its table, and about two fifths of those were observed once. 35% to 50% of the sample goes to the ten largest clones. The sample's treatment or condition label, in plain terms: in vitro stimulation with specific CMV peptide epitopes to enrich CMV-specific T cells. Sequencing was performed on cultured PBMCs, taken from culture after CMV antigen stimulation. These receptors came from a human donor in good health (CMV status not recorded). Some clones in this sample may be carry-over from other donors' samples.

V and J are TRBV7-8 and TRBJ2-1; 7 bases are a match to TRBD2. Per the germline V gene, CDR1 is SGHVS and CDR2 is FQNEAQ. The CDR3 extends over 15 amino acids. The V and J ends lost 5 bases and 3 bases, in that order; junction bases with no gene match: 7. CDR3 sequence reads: CASSPRGTFYNEQFF. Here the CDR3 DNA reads TGTGCCAGCAGCCCGCGGGGGACCTTCTACAATGAGCAGTTCTTC.

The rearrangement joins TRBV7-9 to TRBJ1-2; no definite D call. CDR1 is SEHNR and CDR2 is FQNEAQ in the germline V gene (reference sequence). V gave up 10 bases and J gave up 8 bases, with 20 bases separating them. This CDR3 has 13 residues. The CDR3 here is CATPYGGRGGYTF. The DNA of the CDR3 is TGTGCCACCCCTTACGGAGGGCGAGGGGGCTACACCTTC.

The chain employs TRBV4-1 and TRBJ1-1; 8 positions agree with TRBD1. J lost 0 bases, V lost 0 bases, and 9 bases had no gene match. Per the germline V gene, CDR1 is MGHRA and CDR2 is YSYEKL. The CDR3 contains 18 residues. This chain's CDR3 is CASSQEGGGTGLNTEAFF. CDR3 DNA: TGCGCCAGCAGCCAAGAAGGGGGTGGGACAGGCTTGAACACTGAAGCTTTCTTT.

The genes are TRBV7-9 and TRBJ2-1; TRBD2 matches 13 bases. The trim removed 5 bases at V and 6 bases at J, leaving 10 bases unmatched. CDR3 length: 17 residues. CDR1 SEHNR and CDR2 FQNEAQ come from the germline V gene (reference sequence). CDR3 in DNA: TGTGCCAGCAGCCTAACACTAGCGGGAGGGCCGGGCAATGAGCAGTTCTTC. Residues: CASSLTLAGGPGNEQFF.

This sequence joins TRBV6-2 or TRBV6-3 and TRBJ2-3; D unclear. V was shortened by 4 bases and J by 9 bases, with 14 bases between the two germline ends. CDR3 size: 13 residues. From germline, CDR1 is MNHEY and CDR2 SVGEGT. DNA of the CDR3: TGTGCCAGCAGTTCCCTAGAAATACAGACGCAGTATTTT. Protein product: CASSSLEIQTQYF.

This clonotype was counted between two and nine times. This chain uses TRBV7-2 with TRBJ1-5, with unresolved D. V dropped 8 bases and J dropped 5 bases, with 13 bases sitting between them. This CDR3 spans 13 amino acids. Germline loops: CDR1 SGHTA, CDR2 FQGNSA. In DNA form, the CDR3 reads TGTGCCAGCGGTACTGGCCCCGATCAGCCCCAGCATTTT. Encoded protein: CASGTGPDQPQHF.

In DNA, the CDR3 is TGTGCCAGCAGCTTAGTCCCGCCGCGACAGGCCCTCGGGGAAAAACTGTTTTTT. Translating it yields CASSLVPPRQALGEKLFF. The chain links TRBV7-6 to TRBJ1-4; maybe TRBD1 (6 bases). The CDR3 has 18 residues. Trimming removed 1 base from V and 8 bases from J, with 23 bases in between. The germline V gene has CDR1 SGHVS and CDR2 FNYEAQ. The full variable domain, rest sourced from reference TRBV7-6 and TRBJ1-4, is GAGVSQSPRYKVTKRGQDVALRCDPISGHVSLYWYRQALGQGPEFLTYFNYEAQQDKSGLPNDRFSAERPEGSISTLTIQRTEQRDSAMYRCASSLVPPRQALGEKLFFGSGTQLSVL.

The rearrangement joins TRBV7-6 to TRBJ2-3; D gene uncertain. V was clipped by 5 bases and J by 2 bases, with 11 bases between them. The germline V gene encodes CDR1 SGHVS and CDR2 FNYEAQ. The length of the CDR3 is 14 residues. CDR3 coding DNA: TGTGCCAGCAGCCCACGGGTCCTCACAGATACGCAGTATTTT. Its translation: CASSPRVLTDTQYF.

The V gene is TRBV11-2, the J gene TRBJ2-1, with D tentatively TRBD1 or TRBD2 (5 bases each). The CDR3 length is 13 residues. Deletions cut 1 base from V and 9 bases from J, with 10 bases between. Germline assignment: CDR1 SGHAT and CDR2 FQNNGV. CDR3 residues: CASSLVWGFEQFF. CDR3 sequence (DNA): TGTGCCAGCAGCTTAGTGTGGGGGTTTGAGCAGTTCTTC.

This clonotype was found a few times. The CDR3 spells CASSLVGLASYNEQFF. In nucleotides, the CDR3 is TGTGCCAGCAGCTTAGTAGGACTAGCGTCGTACAATGAGCAGTTCTTC. The V call is TRBV11-2, the J call TRBJ2-1; TRBD2 matches at 9 bases. The CDR3 sequence is 16 residues long. The V and J ends lost 1 base and 4 bases, in that order; junction bases with no gene match: 5. CDR1 is SGHAT, CDR2 FQNNGV, per germline.

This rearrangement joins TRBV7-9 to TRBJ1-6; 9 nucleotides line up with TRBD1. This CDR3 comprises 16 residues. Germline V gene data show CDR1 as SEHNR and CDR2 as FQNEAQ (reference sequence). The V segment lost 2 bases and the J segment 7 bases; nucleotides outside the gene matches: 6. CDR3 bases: TGTGCCAGCAGCTTAATCGGGACAGGGAGAAATTCACCCCTCCACTTT. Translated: CASSLIGTGRNSPLHF. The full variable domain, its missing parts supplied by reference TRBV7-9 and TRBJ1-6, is DTGVSQNPRHKITKRGQNVTFRCDPISEHNRLYWYRQTLGQGPEFLTYFQNEAQLEKSRLLSDRFSAERPKGSFSTLEIQRTEQGDSAMYLCASSLIGTGRNSPLHFGNGTRLTVT.

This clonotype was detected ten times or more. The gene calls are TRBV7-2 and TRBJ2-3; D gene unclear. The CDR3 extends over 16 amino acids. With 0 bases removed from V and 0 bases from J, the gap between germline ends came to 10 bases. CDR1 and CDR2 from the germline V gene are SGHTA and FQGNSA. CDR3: CASSLAGTISTDTQYF. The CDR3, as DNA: TGTGCCAGCAGCTTAGCGGGAACGATAAGCACAGATACGCAGTATTTT.

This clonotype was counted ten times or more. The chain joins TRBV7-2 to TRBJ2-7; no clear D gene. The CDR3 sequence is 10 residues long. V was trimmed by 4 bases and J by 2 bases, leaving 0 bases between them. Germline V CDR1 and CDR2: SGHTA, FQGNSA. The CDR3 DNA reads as TGTGCCAGCAGCTCCTACGAGCAGTACTTC. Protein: CASSSYEQYF.

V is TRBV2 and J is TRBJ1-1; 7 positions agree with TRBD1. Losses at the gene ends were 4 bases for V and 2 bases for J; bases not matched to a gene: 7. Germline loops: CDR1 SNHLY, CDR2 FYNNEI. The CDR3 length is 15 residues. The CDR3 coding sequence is TGTGCCAGCAGTGCCAAGGACAGGATAAACACTGAAGCTTTCTTT. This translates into CASSAKDRINTEAFF.

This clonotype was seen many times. CDR3 region: CASGKNTGGVSTGELFF. The DNA of the CDR3 is TGTGCCAGCGGCAAAAACACAGGGGGCGTTAGCACCGGGGAGCTGTTTTTT. This rearrangement joins TRBV7-2 to TRBJ2-2; 9 nucleotides line up with TRBD1. CDR1 and CDR2 (germline): SGHTA, FQGNSA. The CDR3 is 17 residues long. Unmatched junction bases numbered 14, after V lost 8 bases and J lost 4 bases.

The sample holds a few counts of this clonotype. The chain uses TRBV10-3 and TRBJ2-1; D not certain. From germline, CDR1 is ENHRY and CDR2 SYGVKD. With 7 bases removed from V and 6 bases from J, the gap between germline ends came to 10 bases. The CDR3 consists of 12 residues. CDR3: CAITNVFNEQFF. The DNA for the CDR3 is TGTGCCATCACCAATGTGTTCAATGAGCAGTTCTTC.

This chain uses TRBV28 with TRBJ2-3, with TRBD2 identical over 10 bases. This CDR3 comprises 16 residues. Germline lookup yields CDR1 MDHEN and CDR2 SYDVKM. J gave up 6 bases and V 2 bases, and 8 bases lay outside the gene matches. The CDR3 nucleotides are TGTGCCAGCAGTTTACTGCCTAGCGGGAGCCTGGATACGCAGTATTTT. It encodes CASSLLPSGSLDTQYF.

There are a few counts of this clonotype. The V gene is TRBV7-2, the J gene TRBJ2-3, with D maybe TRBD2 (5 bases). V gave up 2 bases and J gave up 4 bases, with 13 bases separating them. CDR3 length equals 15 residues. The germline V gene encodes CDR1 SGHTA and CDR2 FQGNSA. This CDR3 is CASSLTEGWADTQYF. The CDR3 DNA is TGTGCCAGCAGCTTAACAGAGGGTTGGGCAGATACGCAGTATTTT.

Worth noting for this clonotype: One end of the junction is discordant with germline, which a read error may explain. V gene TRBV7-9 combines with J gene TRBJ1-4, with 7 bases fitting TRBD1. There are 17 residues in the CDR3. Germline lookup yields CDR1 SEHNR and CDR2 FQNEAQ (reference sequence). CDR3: CASSRITTGAHNETLFF. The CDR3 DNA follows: TGTGCCAGCAGCCGCATTACAACAGGGGCGCATAATGAAACACTGTTTTTT.

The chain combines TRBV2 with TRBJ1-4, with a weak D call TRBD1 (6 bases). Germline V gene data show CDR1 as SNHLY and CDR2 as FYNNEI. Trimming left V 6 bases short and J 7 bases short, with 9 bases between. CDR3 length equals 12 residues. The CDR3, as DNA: TGTGCCAGCAGGGGGGCGGTTGAAAAACTGTTTTTT. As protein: CASRGAVEKLFF.

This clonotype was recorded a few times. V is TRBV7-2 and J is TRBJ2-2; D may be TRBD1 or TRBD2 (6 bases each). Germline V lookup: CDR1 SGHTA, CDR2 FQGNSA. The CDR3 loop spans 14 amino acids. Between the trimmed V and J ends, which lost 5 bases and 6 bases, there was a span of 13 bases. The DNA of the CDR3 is TGTGCCAGCAGCACGGGGGCGGTTCCCGGGGAGCTGTTTTTT. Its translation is CASSTGAVPGELFF.

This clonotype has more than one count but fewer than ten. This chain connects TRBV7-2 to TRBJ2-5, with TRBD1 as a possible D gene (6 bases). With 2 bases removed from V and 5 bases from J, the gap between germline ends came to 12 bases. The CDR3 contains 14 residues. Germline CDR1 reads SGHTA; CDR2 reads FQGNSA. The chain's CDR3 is CASSLSQGPETQYF. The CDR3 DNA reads TGTGCCAGCAGCTTATCTCAGGGGCCTGAGACCCAGTACTTC.

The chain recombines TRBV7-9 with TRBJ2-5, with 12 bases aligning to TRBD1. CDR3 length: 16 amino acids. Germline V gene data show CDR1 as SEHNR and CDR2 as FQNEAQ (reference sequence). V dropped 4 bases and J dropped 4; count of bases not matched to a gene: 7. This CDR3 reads CASSSRDRGRGETQYF. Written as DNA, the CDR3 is TGTGCCAGCAGCTCCCGGGACAGGGGGCGAGGAGAGACCCAGTACTTC.

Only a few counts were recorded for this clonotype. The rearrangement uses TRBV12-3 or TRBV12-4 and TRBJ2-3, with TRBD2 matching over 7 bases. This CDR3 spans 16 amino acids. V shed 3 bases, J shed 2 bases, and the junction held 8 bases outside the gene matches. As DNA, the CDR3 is TGTGCCAGCAGTTTGAGACTAGCCGGGCACACAGATACGCAGTATTTT. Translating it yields CASSLRLAGHTDTQYF.

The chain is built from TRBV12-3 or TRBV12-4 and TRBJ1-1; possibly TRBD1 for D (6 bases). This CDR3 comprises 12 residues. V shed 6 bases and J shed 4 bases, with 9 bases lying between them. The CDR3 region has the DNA TGTGCCAGCAGCCGCAGGGGCACTGAAGCTTTCTTT. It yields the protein CASSRRGTEAFF.

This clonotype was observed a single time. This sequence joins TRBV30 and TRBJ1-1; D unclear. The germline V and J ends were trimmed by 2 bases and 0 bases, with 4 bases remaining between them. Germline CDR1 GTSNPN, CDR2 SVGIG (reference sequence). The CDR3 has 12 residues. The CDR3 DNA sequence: TGTGCCTGGAGTCGCTTGAACACTGAAGCTTTCTTT. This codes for CAWSRLNTEAFF.

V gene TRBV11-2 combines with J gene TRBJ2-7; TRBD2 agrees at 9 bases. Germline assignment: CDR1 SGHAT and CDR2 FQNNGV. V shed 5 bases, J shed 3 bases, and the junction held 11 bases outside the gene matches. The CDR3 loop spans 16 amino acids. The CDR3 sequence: CASSPLARGGRYEQYF. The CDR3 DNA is TGTGCCAGCAGCCCTCTCGCGCGGGGGGGCCGCTACGAGCAGTACTTC.

In nucleotides, the CDR3 is TGTGCCAGCAGTCTCTGGGGAGGCTACACCTTC. Protein product: CASSLWGGYTF. This chain connects TRBV6-1 to TRBJ1-2; the D is unclear. V gave up 5 bases and J gave up 8 bases, with 9 bases separating them. Germline loops: CDR1 MNHNS, CDR2 SASEGT. This CDR3 has 11 amino acids.

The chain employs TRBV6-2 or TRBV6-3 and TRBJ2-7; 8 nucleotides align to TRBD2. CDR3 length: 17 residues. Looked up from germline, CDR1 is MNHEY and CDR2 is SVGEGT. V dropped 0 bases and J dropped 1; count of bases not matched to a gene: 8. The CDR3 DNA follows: TGTGCCAGCAGTTACTCGTTAAGGACTAGCAAATCCTACGAGCAGTACTTC. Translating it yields CASSYSLRTSKSYEQYF.

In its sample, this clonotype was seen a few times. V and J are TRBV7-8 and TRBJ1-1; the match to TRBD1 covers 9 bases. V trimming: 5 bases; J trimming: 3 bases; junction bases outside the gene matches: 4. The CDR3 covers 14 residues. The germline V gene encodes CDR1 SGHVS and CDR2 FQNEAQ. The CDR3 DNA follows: TGTGCCAGCAGCGGACAGGGGAGGGACACTGAAGCTTTCTTT. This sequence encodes CASSGQGRDTEAFF.